This T cell receptor (beta chain) was found in a study of blood T cell repertoires in COVID-19. Overall study context: Samples representing acute and convalescent COVID-19 were sourced from the United States, Italy and Spain. T cells, B-cell-depleted T cells, or PBMCs supplied cDNA or gDNA.

Germline V CDR1 and CDR2: SGHRS, YFSETQ. The germline V and J ends were trimmed by 0 bases and 4 bases, with 10 bases remaining between them. The CDR3 runs 14 residues. As handled by the study authors: Reference gene primer amplification yielded estimated nucleated cell counts. Repertoires were generated with immunoSEQ multiplex PCR, while TCRdb's copy carries only in-frame clones and drops some. That table is the source of V, J and clone size, and D and trimming were worked out from the DNA. The data hold over 250,000 clones, with 85% observed a single time. The count of this clone is one. Source material: peripheral blood. The TCR sequence derives from a human donor in a cohort sampled during active COVID-19. This sequence joins TRBV5-1 and TRBJ1-2; a possible D gene is TRBD1 (5 bases). The chain's CDR3 is CASSLVGQGYGYTF. DNA for the CDR3: TGCGCCAGCAGCTTGGTGGGTCAGGGCTATGGCTACACCTTC. The full variable domain, its missing parts supplied by reference TRBV5-1 and TRBJ1-2, is KAGVTQTPRYLIKTRGQQVTLSCSPISGHRSVSWYQQTPGQGLQFLFEYFSETQRNKGNFPGRFSGRQFSNSRSEMNVSTLELGDSALYLCASSLVGQGYGYTFGSGTRLTVV.